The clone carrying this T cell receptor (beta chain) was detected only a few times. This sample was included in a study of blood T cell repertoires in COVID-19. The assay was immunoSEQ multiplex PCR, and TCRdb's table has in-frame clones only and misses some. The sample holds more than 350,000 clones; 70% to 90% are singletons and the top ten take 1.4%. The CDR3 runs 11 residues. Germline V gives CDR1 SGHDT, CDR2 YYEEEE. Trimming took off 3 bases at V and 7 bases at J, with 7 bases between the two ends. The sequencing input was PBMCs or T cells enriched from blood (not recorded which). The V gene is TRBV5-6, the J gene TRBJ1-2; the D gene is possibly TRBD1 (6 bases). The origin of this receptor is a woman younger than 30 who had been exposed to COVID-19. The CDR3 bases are TGTGCCAGCAGCTCCAGGGGTGGCTACACCTTC. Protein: CASSSRGGYTF.